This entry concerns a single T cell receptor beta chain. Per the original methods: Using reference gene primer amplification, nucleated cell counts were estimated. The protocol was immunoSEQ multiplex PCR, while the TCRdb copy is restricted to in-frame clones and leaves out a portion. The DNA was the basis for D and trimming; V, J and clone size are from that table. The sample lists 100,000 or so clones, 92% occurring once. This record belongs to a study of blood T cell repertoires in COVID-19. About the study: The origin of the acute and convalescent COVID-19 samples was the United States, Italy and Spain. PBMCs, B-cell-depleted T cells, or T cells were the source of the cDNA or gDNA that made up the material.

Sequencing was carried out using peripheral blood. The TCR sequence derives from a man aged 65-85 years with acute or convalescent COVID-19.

The CDR3 sequence: CASSYRRRDSYGYTF. CDR3 nucleotides: TGTGCCAGCAGTTACCGGCGGCGGGACAGCTATGGCTACACCTTC. V is TRBV6-5 and J is TRBJ1-2, with 7 bases lining up with TRBD1. J gave up 4 bases and V 2 bases, and 7 bases lay outside the gene matches. Looked up from germline, CDR1 is MNHEY and CDR2 is SVGAGI. This CDR3 has 15 amino acids.